These 12 T cell receptor beta chains were sequenced from one sample in a study of technical replicates of blood from a handful of donors. Clones were sequenced by immunoSEQ multiplex PCR, and TCRdb holds only the in-frame ones, with some missing. In the table there are tens of thousands of clones, nearly 95% of which are singletons. The sample taken for sequencing was T cells isolated from PBMCs. The origin of the receptors is a human donor in good health.

J is TRBJ1-3 and V is TRBV27; D is unclear. The CDR3 spans 14 residues. Looked up from germline, CDR1 is MNHEY and CDR2 is SMNVEV (reference sequence). The V end was cut by 4 bases, the J end by 4 bases, with 11 bases between. In DNA form, the CDR3 reads TGTGCCAGCAGTTCGCGGGCGCGCGGAAACACCATATATTTT. It is translated as CASSSRARGNTIYF.

The CDR3: CASSLDPNGGLYGYTF. The CDR3 DNA reads as TGTGCCAGCAGCTTAGACCCTAACGGGGGGCTGTATGGCTACACCTTC. V and J are TRBV7-9 and TRBJ1-2, with D tentatively TRBD1 (6 bases). Per the germline V gene, CDR1 is SEHNR and CDR2 is FQNEAQ (reference sequence). CDR3 length: 16 amino acids. The V and J ends lost 1 base and 5 bases respectively, with 17 bases between them.

The CDR3 nucleotides read TGTGCCAGCAGCCAAGATTTAGGGCGGGAGCGGGAGCAGTACTTC. This sequence encodes CASSQDLGREREQYF. V usage is TRBV4-2 and J usage is TRBJ2-7; 7 bases line up with TRBD2. The germline CDR1 and CDR2 sequences are LGHNA and YNFKEQ. CDR3 size: 15 residues. The V segment lost 0 bases and the J segment 7 bases; nucleotides outside the gene matches: 9.

The V gene is TRBV6-5, the J gene TRBJ2-2; 7 positions agree with TRBD2. Germline V lookup: CDR1 MNHEY, CDR2 SVGAGI. The V and J ends lost 2 bases and 1 base, in that order; junction bases with no gene match: 1. This CDR3 is built from 15 residues. For the CDR3, the DNA is TGTGCCAGCAGTTACCCTAGCGGGAACACCGGGGAGCTGTTTTTT. It is translated as CASSYPSGNTGELFF.

V and J are TRBV18 and TRBJ1-1, with D tentatively TRBD1 (5 bases). This CDR3 spans 16 amino acids. Trimming removed 4 bases at V and 4 bases at J, with 19 bases between. CDR1 and CDR2 from the germline V gene are KGHSH and LQKENI. CDR3 protein: CASSRASQGSTTEAFF. CDR3 coding DNA: TGTGCCAGCTCACGAGCGAGTCAGGGATCGACCACTGAAGCTTTCTTT. The complete variable domain, with remaining parts taken from reference TRBV18 and TRBJ1-1, reads NAGVMQNPRHLVRRRGQEARLRCSPMKGHSHVYWYRQLPEEGLKFMVYLQKENIIDESGMPKERFSAEFPKEGPSILRIQQVVRGDSAAYFCASSRASQGSTTEAFFGQGTRLTVV.

This chain connects TRBV15 to TRBJ2-5; 7 positions match TRBD1. V shed 1 base and J 1 base; nucleotides not matched to a gene: 6. Germline V gene lookup returns CDR1 LNHNV and CDR2 YYDKDF (reference sequence). The CDR3 is made up of 16 amino acids. The DNA of the CDR3 is TGTGCCACCAGCAGAGTAGTAGGGGGCTTCCAAGAGACCCAGTACTTC. This translates into CATSRVVGGFQETQYF. Looking up the rest from reference TRBV15 and TRBJ2-5 gives the full variable domain: DAMVIQNPRYQVTQFGKPVTLSCSQTLNHNVMYWYQQKSSQAPKLLFHYYDKDFNNEADTPDNFQSRRPNTSFCFLDIRSPGLGDTAMYLCATSRVVGGFQETQYFGPGTRLLVL.

This chain links TRBV11-2 with TRBJ1-2; no definite D call. The germline gives CDR1 SGHAT, CDR2 FQNNGV. The CDR3 covers 15 residues. Trimming removed 1 base at V and 3 bases at J, with 12 bases between. Here the CDR3 DNA reads TGTGCCAGCAGCTTAGTGCCAGGAGCGGACTATGGCTACACCTTC. This codes for CASSLVPGADYGYTF.

The rearrangement links TRBV10-3 to TRBJ2-2; possibly TRBD2 for D (6 bases). CDR1 is ENHRY, CDR2 SYGVKD, per germline. The CDR3 spans 14 residues. Trimming shortened V by 10 bases and J by 3 bases, and 15 bases separated the two germline ends. CDR3 sequence reads: CASGPGLDTGELFF. CDR3 nucleotide sequence: TGTGCCAGCGGGCCGGGACTTGACACCGGGGAGCTGTTTTTT.

The chain combines TRBV9 with TRBJ2-3; D call uncertain. Trimming cost V 4 bases and J 2 bases, with 14 bases left between them. The germline V gene has CDR1 SGDLS and CDR2 YYNGEE. The CDR3 is 15 amino acids. CDR3 in amino acids: CASSSPRAFTDTQYF. The CDR3, as DNA: TGTGCCAGCAGCTCTCCGAGAGCTTTCACAGATACGCAGTATTTT. Using reference TRBV9 and TRBJ2-3 for the parts outside the CDR3, the full variable domain is DSGVTQTPKHLITATGQRVTLRCSPRSGDLSVYWYQQSLDQGLQFLIQYYNGEERAKGNILERFSAQQFPDLHSELNLSSLELGDSALYFCASSSPRAFTDTQYFGPGTRLTVL.

In its sample, this clone was seen once. The chain has TRBV4-2 and TRBJ2-7; D may be TRBD2 (5 bases). The germline CDR1 and CDR2 sequences are LGHNA and YNFKEQ. This CDR3 spans 15 amino acids. The V gene lost 4 bases and the J gene lost 2 bases, with 15 bases spanning the gap. CDR3 coding DNA: TGTGCCAGCAGCCGACAAGCGGAGCCTACCTACGAGCAGTACTTC. Protein sequence: CASSRQAEPTYEQYF.

The rearrangement uses TRBV30 and TRBJ1-3, with D perhaps matching TRBD1 (6 bases). The CDR3 length is 15 residues. The germline V and J ends were trimmed by 8 bases and 0 bases, with 17 bases remaining between them. Germline CDR1 is GTSNPN and CDR2 is SVGIG (reference sequence). CDR3 nucleotide sequence: TGTGCCGCCGAACAGGGCCCCTTCTCTGGAAACACCATATATTTT. Residues: CAAEQGPFSGNTIYF.

The chain employs TRBV2 and TRBJ2-7; possible D gene TRBD1, 7 bases. From germline, CDR1 is SNHLY and CDR2 FYNNEI. V lost 2 bases and J lost 1, with 12 bases in between. CDR3 length equals 15 residues. The CDR3 DNA sequence: TGTGCCAGCAGTGAAATGACAGGGACTTCCTACGAGCAGTACTTC. The encoded protein is CASSEMTGTSYEQYF. Together with reference TRBV2 and TRBJ2-7, the CDR3 gives the full variable domain: EPEVTQTPSHQVTQMGQEVILRCVPISNHLYFYWYRQILGQKVEFLVSFYNNEISEKSEIFDDQFSVERPDGSNFTLKIRSTKLEDSAMYFCASSEMTGTSYEQYFGPGTRLTVT.